Below, 23 T cell receptor beta chains from the same sample are listed, as sequenced in a study of cytomegalovirus exposure and HLA in healthy donors. Researchers ran the PCR with 60 Vbeta and 13 Jbeta primers. Some clones are missing from TCRdb's copy, which holds only in-frame ones; the method was immunoSEQ multiplex PCR. The data contain 60,000 to 90,000 clones, 70% of them singletons. Sequenced: PBMCs. Every receptor here comes from a woman aged 45 to 65 in good health and CMV-seropositive.

The J gene is TRBJ2-3, the V gene TRBV7-2; TRBD2 matches 12 bases. Germline-derived CDR1 and CDR2 are SGHTA and FQGNSA. The junction had 5 bases not matched to a gene; V was cut back by 5 bases and J by 5 bases. The CDR3 totals 15 residues. This CDR3 reads CASSPGLAGQDTQYF. CDR3 bases: TGTGCCAGCAGCCCTGGACTAGCGGGACAAGATACGCAGTATTTT.

The chain combines TRBV30 with TRBJ2-3; 9 bases fit TRBD2. Germline assignment: CDR1 GTSNPN and CDR2 SVGIG (reference sequence). V lost 5 bases to trimming and J lost 4 bases; unmatched junction nucleotides: 22. The CDR3 sequence is 19 residues long. The CDR3 DNA sequence: TGTGCCTGGTGGGGATTGGGAGCGGGGGGATTAACTGACCCAGATACGCAGTATTTT. This gives the protein CAWWGLGAGGLTDPDTQYF. Based on the CDR3 plus reference TRBV30 and TRBJ2-3, the full variable domain is SQTIHQWPATLVQPVGSPLSLECTVEGTSNPNLYWYRQAAGRGLQLLFYSVGIGQISSEVPQNLSASRPQDRQFILSSKKLLLSDSGFYLCAWWGLGAGGLTDPDTQYFGPGTRLTVL.

This chain links TRBV10-3 with TRBJ2-1, with 8 bases lining up with TRBD2. The V gene end was trimmed by 5 bases and the J gene end by 8 bases; junction bases not matched to a gene: 8. Germline CDR1 reads ENHRY; CDR2 reads SYGVKD. The CDR3 is 14 amino acids. CDR3: CAISREGRKDEQFF. In nucleotides, the CDR3 is TGTGCCATCAGTCGGGAGGGCCGAAAGGATGAGCAGTTCTTC.

The chain links TRBV28 to TRBJ2-7, with D maybe TRBD1 (6 bases). The germline V and J ends were trimmed by 6 bases and 5 bases, with 11 bases remaining between them. The germline gives CDR1 MDHEN, CDR2 SYDVKM. The CDR3 totals 12 residues. The CDR3 DNA sequence: TGTGCCAGCAGGGCACAGGGTGACGAGCAGTACTTC. It specifies CASRAQGDEQYF.

The V call is TRBV28, the J call TRBJ2-7, with no clear D. The CDR3 length is 12 residues. Per germline, CDR1 MDHEN and CDR2 SYDVKM. Trimming shortened V by 4 bases and J by 4 bases, and 8 bases separated the two germline ends. This CDR3 is CASSWSKYEQYF. CDR3 nucleotides: TGTGCCAGCAGTTGGAGCAAGTACGAGCAGTACTTC.

The chain recombines TRBV7-9 with TRBJ2-3, with 9 positions matching TRBD2. There are 14 residues in the CDR3. The V gene's germline CDR1 is SEHNR and CDR2 FQNEAQ (reference sequence). V gave up 4 bases and J gave up 3 bases; unmatched junction bases: 2. CDR3 sequence: CASSSSGETDTQYF. CDR3 DNA sequence: TGTGCCAGCAGCTCTAGCGGGGAGACAGATACGCAGTATTTT.

The chain employs TRBV11-2 and TRBJ2-1; 7 nucleotides agree with TRBD1. V lost 5 bases to trimming and J lost 9 bases; unmatched junction nucleotides: 7. The CDR3 extends over 13 amino acids. Germline V gene lookup returns CDR1 SGHAT and CDR2 FQNNGV. The CDR3 DNA follows: TGTGCCAGCAGCGAGGGGGCCCGAGGTGAGCAGTTCTTC. This gives the protein CASSEGARGEQFF.

J is TRBJ2-7 and V is TRBV6-1; D is perhaps TRBD2 (5 bases). Germline V gives CDR1 MNHNS, CDR2 SASEGT. V lost 1 base to trimming and J lost 0 bases, with 19 bases between them. The CDR3 length is 18 residues. CDR3 in DNA: TGTGCCAGCAGTGAAGAGGCGGAGGTCGATCGGATCTCCTACGAGCAGTACTTC. Its translation: CASSEEAEVDRISYEQYF.

V gene TRBV7-8 combines with J gene TRBJ2-7; 10 bases map to TRBD1. V trimming: 0 bases; J trimming: 4 bases; junction bases outside the gene matches: 3. Germline V gene data show CDR1 as SGHVS and CDR2 as FQNEAQ. The CDR3 runs to 15 residues. CDR3 sequence (DNA): TGTGCCAGCAGCTTAGCGACAGGGGGCGGTTACGAGCAGTACTTC. Its translation is CASSLATGGGYEQYF.

The CDR3 loop reads CAWSVLKGDQPQHF. The CDR3 nucleotides are TGTGCCTGGAGTGTACTAAAGGGGGATCAGCCCCAGCATTTT. The chain combines TRBV30 with TRBJ1-5; the D gene is possibly TRBD1 (6 bases). Trimming cost V 0 bases and J 5 bases, with 11 bases left between them. CDR3 length equals 14 residues. Germline CDR1 is GTSNPN and CDR2 is SVGIG (reference sequence).

DNA of the CDR3: TGTGCCAGCAGCTTAGTGTCAGGGGGTTTCACCGGGGAGCTGTTTTTT. It codes for CASSLVSGGFTGELFF. The V call is TRBV11-2, the J call TRBJ2-2, with 7 positions matching TRBD1. The CDR3 spans 16 residues. With V trimmed by 1 base and J by 4 bases, 6 bases remained unmatched. Germline CDR1 SGHAT, CDR2 FQNNGV.

This chain joins TRBV18 and TRBJ2-7, with D hard to call. With 4 bases removed from V and 0 bases from J, the gap between germline ends came to 13 bases. This CDR3 has 15 amino acids. Germline V gives CDR1 KGHSH, CDR2 LQKENI. CDR3 protein: CASSRTGSSSYEQYF. The CDR3 nucleotides read TGTGCCAGCTCACGAACGGGTTCCAGCTCCTACGAGCAGTACTTC.

The chain has TRBV5-1 and TRBJ2-2, with TRBD2 matching over 11 bases. This CDR3 has 17 residues. From germline, CDR1 is SGHRS and CDR2 YFSETQ. V trimming: 4 bases; J trimming: 6 bases; junction bases outside the gene matches: 11. CDR3 protein: CASSPNPTSGESGELFF. For the CDR3, the DNA is TGCGCCAGCAGCCCGAACCCGACTAGCGGGGAGTCCGGGGAGCTGTTTTTT.

This clone has a handful of counts. The chain combines TRBV21-1 with TRBJ1-3; the D call TRBD1 from the table was never checked on the DNA. TRBV21-1 is an annotated pseudogene. There are 16 residues in the CDR3. The CDR3 DNA reads TGTGCCAGTATCGAAGGACAGGGGGCGCTTGGAAACACCATATATTTT. Amino acid sequence: CASIEGQGALGNTIYF.

The CDR3: CASSKRAAADTQYF. The CDR3 coding sequence is TGTGCCAGTAGTAAGCGAGCCGCCGCAGATACGCAGTATTTT. The J gene is TRBJ2-3, the V gene TRBV19; no clear D gene. V was pared by 4 bases and J by 4 bases, with 12 bases between. Germline assignment: CDR1 LNHDA and CDR2 SQIVND (reference sequence). This CDR3 comprises 14 residues. The variable domain in full, with the rest retrieved from reference TRBV19 and TRBJ2-3, is DGGITQSPKYLFRKEGQNVTLSCEQNLNHDAMYWYRQDPGQGLRLIYYSQIVNDFQKGDIAEGYSVSREKKESFPLTVTSAQKNPTAFYLCASSKRAAADTQYFGPGTRLTVL.

The chain combines TRBV18 with TRBJ1-4; D remains unclear. Looked up from germline, CDR1 is KGHSH and CDR2 is LQKENI. CDR3 length equals 18 residues. The V end was cut by 1 base, the J end by 0 bases, with 15 bases between. In DNA form, the CDR3 reads TGTGCCAGCTCACCACGGGCCGCGATTTATGCAACTAATGAAAAACTGTTTTTT. Translated, it gives CASSPRAAIYATNEKLFF. Supplemented by reference TRBV18 and TRBJ1-4, the full variable domain reads NAGVMQNPRHLVRRRGQEARLRCSPMKGHSHVYWYRQLPEEGLKFMVYLQKENIIDESGMPKERFSAEFPKEGPSILRIQQVVRGDSAAYFCASSPRAAIYATNEKLFFGSGTQLSVL.

This chain connects TRBV7-2 to TRBJ1-5; D might be TRBD1 (6 bases). Germline assignment: CDR1 SGHTA and CDR2 FQGNSA. There are 14 residues in the CDR3. The germline V and J ends were trimmed by 3 bases and 1 base, with 7 bases remaining between them. The CDR3 DNA is TGTGCCAGCAGCTTGGACAGCAGCAATCAGCCCCAGCATTTT. Protein: CASSLDSSNQPQHF.

This clone was observed a few times. The rearrangement uses TRBV19 and TRBJ1-2; tentative D call: TRBD1 (5 bases). Germline V gene sequence: CDR1 LNHDA, CDR2 SQIVND (reference sequence). The CDR3 is 14 amino acids. Trimming pared 1 base from V and 1 base from J, leaving 7 bases between. CDR3 in DNA: TGTGCCAGTAGTATAGTGGGACTTAACTATGGCTACACCTTC. It is translated as CASSIVGLNYGYTF.

CDR3 in DNA: TGTGCCAGCAGTGACCGAGGGGGCGGAGCTTTCTTT. Its translation is CASSDRGGGAFF. The chain links TRBV2 to TRBJ1-1; 7 nucleotides match TRBD1. Trimming took 3 bases from V and 10 from J; bases not matched to a gene: 5. The CDR3 is made up of 12 amino acids. Per germline, CDR1 SNHLY and CDR2 FYNNEI.

Only a few counts were recorded for this clone. In nucleotides, the CDR3 is TGTGCCAGCAGAAGGACAGGATTGGGCGATCAGCCCCAGCATTTT. Its translation is CASRRTGLGDQPQHF. The chain carries TRBV2 and TRBJ1-5; TRBD1 matches at 7 bases. This CDR3 is 15 amino acids long. V shed 6 bases and J 5 bases; nucleotides not matched to a gene: 10. Looked up from germline, CDR1 is SNHLY and CDR2 is FYNNEI.

The J gene is TRBJ2-7, the V gene TRBV27; possible D gene TRBD2, 5 bases. Trimming left V 6 bases short and J 7 bases short, with 16 bases between. The germline gives CDR1 MNHEY, CDR2 SMNVEV (reference sequence). The CDR3 covers 13 residues. The CDR3 sequence: CASSLAHSGEQYF. The CDR3 coding sequence is TGTGCCAGCAGCCTGGCCCATTCGGGGGAGCAGTACTTC.

J is TRBJ1-2 and V is TRBV7-8; TRBD1 agrees at 7 bases. Germline V gene sequence: CDR1 SGHVS, CDR2 FQNEAQ. The CDR3 runs 17 residues. After removal of 1 base from V and 2 bases from J, the junction contained 10 bases not matched to a gene. The CDR3 loop reads CASSLVPGTAINYGYTF. The DNA of the CDR3 is TGTGCCAGCAGCTTAGTCCCCGGGACAGCGATCAACTATGGCTACACCTTC.

The rearrangement links TRBV5-1 to TRBJ1-2, with a weak D call TRBD1 (5 bases). V gave up 5 bases and J gave up 6 bases, with 17 bases separating them. The CDR3 is 14 amino acids. The V gene's germline CDR1 is SGHRS and CDR2 YFSETQ. CDR3 sequence: CASRTSGTGDGYTF. CDR3 bases: TGCGCCAGCAGGACCAGCGGGACGGGGGATGGCTACACCTTC.